This entry lists 20 T cell receptor beta chains sequenced from one sample in a study of beta chain features in type 1 diabetes. Expressed TCRB transcripts were sequenced because the isolated RNA had all been reverse transcribed beforehand. Only in-frame clones appear in the TCRdb table, and some are missing; sequencing was by immunoSEQ multiplex PCR. Among 300,000 or so clones, 6.5% to 10% were seen once, and the ten largest hold around 0.45%. Sequencing was carried out using central memory CD4+ T cells from blood. These receptors originate from a woman between 18 and 29 years old in good health.

The V gene is TRBV7-2, the J gene TRBJ2-2; D is unresolved. The germline V and J ends were trimmed by 5 bases and 4 bases, with 14 bases remaining between them. The CDR3 is 15 residues long. Germline values: CDR1 SGHTA, CDR2 FQGNSA. The CDR3 coding sequence is TGTGCCAGCAGCCCGGGCCAAGGACCCACCGGGGAGCTGTTTTTT. Translation: CASSPGQGPTGELFF. The full variable domain, rest sourced from reference TRBV7-2 and TRBJ2-2, is GAGVSQSPSNKVTEKGKDVELRCDPISGHTALYWYRQSLGQGLEFLIYFQGNSAPDKSGLPSDRFSAERTGGSVSTLTIQRTQQEDSAVYLCASSPGQGPTGELFFGEGSRLTVL.

The chain joins TRBV7-8 to TRBJ1-2; D is ambiguous. Trimming cost V 1 base and J 0 bases, with 15 bases left between them. There are 17 residues in the CDR3. Germline values: CDR1 SGHVS, CDR2 FQNEAQ. The CDR3: CASSLGRYSSANYGYTF. In nucleotides, the CDR3 is TGTGCCAGCAGCTTAGGGAGATACAGTTCCGCTAACTATGGCTACACCTTC.

This chain links TRBV5-1 with TRBJ2-5; D possibly corresponds to TRBD1 (5 bases). The CDR3 extends over 15 amino acids. The V and J ends lost 7 bases and 5 bases respectively, with 21 bases between them. The germline CDR1 and CDR2 sequences are SGHRS and YFSETQ. This CDR3 is CASSQGVGGSETQYF. In DNA form, the CDR3 reads TGCGCCAGCTCACAAGGGGTAGGTGGGTCGGAGACCCAGTACTTC.

This clone was counted a few times. The chain carries TRBV6-5 and TRBJ2-5; D is perhaps TRBD2 (5 bases). V was shortened by 2 bases and J by 2 bases, with 15 bases between the two germline ends. CDR1 and CDR2 from the germline V gene are MNHEY and SVGAGI. This CDR3 contains 16 residues. Written as DNA, the CDR3 is TGTGCCAGCAGTTACGGGCGGGTTGGGATACAAGAGACCCAGTACTTC. Amino acids: CASSYGRVGIQETQYF.

CDR3 bases: TGTGCCAGCCGACCGGGTAGAGTGACCGGGGAGCTGTTTTTT. Translated: CASRPGRVTGELFF. This chain links TRBV5-6 with TRBJ2-2, with D unclear. Germline V lookup: CDR1 SGHDT, CDR2 YYEEEE. The CDR3 sequence is 14 residues long. The V gene lost 7 bases and the J gene lost 5 bases, with 15 bases spanning the gap.

The chain carries TRBV5-1 and TRBJ2-7; a weak D match, TRBD1 (6 bases). V lost 2 bases to trimming and J lost 0 bases, with 9 bases between them. From germline, CDR1 is SGHRS and CDR2 YFSETQ. This CDR3 region has 14 residues. CDR3: CASSLDRNSYEQYF. For the CDR3, the DNA is TGCGCCAGCAGCTTAGACAGGAACTCCTACGAGCAGTACTTC.

A few counts support this clone. The genes are TRBV7-6 and TRBJ2-5; the D is unclear. V lost 5 bases, J lost 6 bases, and 13 bases lay in between. This CDR3 has 13 amino acids. Per germline, CDR1 SGHVS and CDR2 FNYEAQ. CDR3 region: CASSPLLGKTQYF. The CDR3, as DNA: TGTGCCAGCAGCCCCCTCCTGGGGAAGACCCAGTACTTC.

This clone was detected only a few times. This chain links TRBV2 with TRBJ2-7, with TRBD1 identical over 10 bases. The V gene's germline CDR1 is SNHLY and CDR2 FYNNEI. Trimming took 7 bases from V and 1 from J; bases not matched to a gene: 10. This CDR3 contains 16 residues. As DNA, the CDR3 is TGTGCCAGCATTTTCGGACCGGGACAGGGGTCCTACGAGCAGTACTTC. Translated: CASIFGPGQGSYEQYF.

This clone was observed a handful of times. The gene calls are TRBV7-2 and TRBJ1-5; D unresolved. V lost 4 bases to trimming and J lost 5 bases, with 15 bases between them. This CDR3 is built from 15 residues. The germline gives CDR1 SGHTA, CDR2 FQGNSA. The CDR3 region has the DNA TGTGCCAGCAGCTCCAAGGACGGGCCCTATCAGCCCCAGCATTTT. Its translation is CASSSKDGPYQPQHF.

This clone was seen a few times. V is TRBV28 and J is TRBJ2-7, with D uncertain. The CDR3 consists of 10 residues. CDR1 is MDHEN and CDR2 is SYDVKM in the germline V gene. V was cut by 10 bases and J by 3 bases, with 7 bases left in between. CDR3: CATRNYEQYF. The CDR3 coding sequence is TGTGCCACCCGGAACTACGAGCAGTACTTC.

V gene TRBV15 combines with J gene TRBJ1-2; D remains ambiguous. CDR3 size: 13 residues. V lost 0 bases and J 8 bases, leaving 10 bases between the germline ends. Germline-derived CDR1 and CDR2 are LNHNV and YYDKDF (reference sequence). The CDR3 nucleotides are TGTGCCACCAGCAGAGATGGGGAAAAGGGCTACACCTTC. Its translation is CATSRDGEKGYTF. The full variable domain, its missing parts supplied by reference TRBV15 and TRBJ1-2, is DAMVIQNPRYQVTQFGKPVTLSCSQTLNHNVMYWYQQKSSQAPKLLFHYYDKDFNNEADTPDNFQSRRPNTSFCFLDIRSPGLGDTAMYLCATSRDGEKGYTFGSGTRLTVV.

This chain connects TRBV5-6 to TRBJ2-1, with D maybe TRBD2 (5 bases). V was pared by 5 bases and J by 3 bases, with 21 bases between. The CDR3 contains 17 residues. Germline CDR1 reads SGHDT; CDR2 reads YYEEEE. CDR3 in DNA: TGTGCCAGCAGATCATATGCACGGGGTCCGAGCTACAATGAGCAGTTCTTC. This translates into CASRSYARGPSYNEQFF.

This clone was seen repeatedly, ten times or more. The chain combines TRBV19 with TRBJ2-3; D is undetermined. Germline CDR1 is LNHDA and CDR2 is SQIVND (reference sequence). The CDR3 totals 13 residues. V shed 8 bases and J shed 4 bases, with 13 bases lying between them. The DNA for the CDR3 is TGTGCCAGTGCTAGAAGGTCCGCAGATACGCAGTATTTT. Amino acids: CASARRSADTQYF.

The chain links TRBV4-3 to TRBJ1-2; 7 nucleotides match TRBD1. V dropped 0 bases and J dropped 7; count of bases not matched to a gene: 2. Germline V gives CDR1 LGHNA, CDR2 YSLEER. This CDR3 comprises 13 residues. CDR3 loop: CASSQDGTVGYTF. The CDR3 DNA reads TGCGCCAGCAGCCAAGACGGGACAGTTGGCTACACCTTC.

This clone has a handful of counts. In nucleotides, the CDR3 is TGTGCCAGCAGATTACCGGGACAGGCTAACTATGGCTACACCTTC. It specifies CASRLPGQANYGYTF. V usage is TRBV7-2 and J usage is TRBJ1-2; the match to TRBD1 covers 8 bases. The CDR3 is 15 residues long. V trimming: 6 bases; J trimming: 0 bases; junction bases outside the gene matches: 6. The germline CDR1 and CDR2 sequences are SGHTA and FQGNSA.

This rearrangement joins TRBV29-1 to TRBJ2-5; 11 bases fit TRBD2. Germline V gene lookup returns CDR1 SQVTM and CDR2 ANQGSEA. The trim removed 6 bases at V and 0 bases at J, leaving 6 bases unmatched. The CDR3 is 15 amino acids. The CDR3 nucleotides read TGCAGCGTCGTCGGGACTAGCGGTTACCAAGAGACCCAGTACTTC. Its translation: CSVVGTSGYQETQYF.

The chain joins TRBV18 to TRBJ2-5, with 7 bases fitting TRBD1. This CDR3 spans 15 amino acids. The J segment lost 0 bases and the V segment lost 4 bases, leaving 5 bases of the junction unmatched. Germline CDR1 reads KGHSH; CDR2 reads LQKENI. The CDR3 loop is CASSQLDRHQETQYF. The CDR3 nucleotides read TGTGCCAGCTCACAATTGGACAGGCACCAAGAGACCCAGTACTTC.

The chain uses TRBV6-5 and TRBJ2-5, with 9 bases that match TRBD1. From germline, CDR1 is MNHEY and CDR2 SVGAGI. J lost 4 bases, V lost 5 bases, and 2 bases had no gene match. The CDR3 covers 13 residues. The CDR3 nucleotides read TGTGCCAGCAGTCCACAGGGGGCAGAGACCCAGTACTTC. Translating gives CASSPQGAETQYF.

This clone was recorded at least ten times. The chain combines TRBV2 with TRBJ2-4, with 8 nucleotides matching TRBD2. Germline V CDR1 and CDR2: SNHLY, FYNNEI. V trimming: 7 bases; J trimming: 8 bases; junction bases outside the gene matches: 10. The CDR3 runs to 14 residues. The CDR3 sequence: CASNTREGEYIQYF. DNA of the CDR3: TGTGCCAGCAACACTCGGGAGGGCGAATACATTCAGTACTTC. Combining the CDR3 with reference TRBV2 and TRBJ2-4 gives the whole variable domain EPEVTQTPSHQVTQMGQEVILRCVPISNHLYFYWYRQILGQKVEFLVSFYNNEISEKSEIFDDQFSVERPDGSNFTLKIRSTKLEDSAMYFCASNTREGEYIQYFGAGTRLSVL.

The chain has TRBV9 and TRBJ2-1, with 9 bases identical to TRBD2. V was clipped by 4 bases and J by 4 bases; unmatched bases: 9. CDR1 is SGDLS, CDR2 YYNGEE, per germline. The CDR3 has 16 amino acids. Here the CDR3 DNA reads TGTGCCAGCAGCTTAACGGTGCGGGAGGGGTACAATGAGCAGTTCTTC. This gives the protein CASSLTVREGYNEQFF.